This is a list of T cell receptor beta chains from one sample in a study of blood T cell repertoires in COVID-19. Clones were read by immunoSEQ multiplex PCR, and TCRdb kept only the in-frame ones, dropping some. The sample includes roughly 160,000 clones, roughly 84% seen only once; the top ten take approximately 10%. The sequencing sample was made of peripheral blood. These receptors came from an elderly woman with active or convalescent COVID-19. The CDR3 runs from the conserved cysteine through the conserved F or W. The D gene is left open where the match is weak. Rows give clone size only sometimes, using once, few, many, or a class for an expanded clone.

d_gene: .; j_gene: TRBJ1-5; abundance: .; v_gene: TRBV3-1/TRBV3-2; CDR3nt: TGTGCCAGCAGCCAACGAGGGAGCAATCAGCCCCAGCATTTT; CDR3aa: CASSQRGSNQPQHF
d_gene: .; j_gene: TRBJ1-4; abundance: .; v_gene: TRBV28; CDR3nt: TGTGCCAGCAGTTTATCGAGGTCGTCTAGCGAAAAACTGTTTTTT; CDR3aa: CASSLSRSSSEKLFF
d_gene: TRBD2; j_gene: TRBJ2-2; abundance: .; v_gene: TRBV5-4; CDR3nt: TGTGCCAGCAGCTTGGGCGGGAGGGGCCCCACCGGGGAGCTGTTTTTT; CDR3aa: CASSLGGRGPTGELFF
d_gene: .; j_gene: TRBJ1-2; abundance: once; v_gene: TRBV5-1; CDR3nt: TGCGCCAGCAGCTTGAGCACAGGCTCCAACTATGGCTACACCTTC; CDR3aa: CASSLSTGSNYGYTF
d_gene: TRBD1; j_gene: TRBJ2-7; abundance: .; v_gene: TRBV7-2; CDR3nt: TGTGCCAGCAGGAGTGACAGGGGGTTGTACGAGCAGTACTTC; CDR3aa: CASRSDRGLYEQYF
d_gene: .; j_gene: TRBJ1-3; abundance: .; v_gene: TRBV6-6; CDR3nt: TGTGCCAGCAGTTCGAGGGTGAACTCTGGAAACACCATATATTTT; CDR3aa: CASSSRVNSGNTIYF
d_gene: TRBD2; j_gene: TRBJ2-7; abundance: .; v_gene: TRBV6-5; CDR3nt: TGTGCCAGCAGTTACCCTGGGACTAGCGGGGTGGAGCAGTACTTC; CDR3aa: CASSYPGTSGVEQYF
d_gene: TRBD1; j_gene: TRBJ2-7; abundance: .; v_gene: TRBV10-3; CDR3nt: TGTGCCATCAGTAATGGACAGGGGTACGAGCAGTACTTC; CDR3aa: CAISNGQGYEQYF
d_gene: TRBD1; j_gene: TRBJ1-2; abundance: .; v_gene: TRBV6-5; CDR3nt: TGTGCCAGCAGTTACTCGAGGGACAGGGGGCGAGGCTACACCTTC; CDR3aa: CASSYSRDRGRGYTF
d_gene: TRBD2; j_gene: TRBJ2-3; abundance: .; v_gene: TRBV2; CDR3nt: TGTGCCAGCACAACCGGGACTAGCGGCTTAGATACGCAGTATTTT; CDR3aa: CASTTGTSGLDTQYF
d_gene: TRBD2; j_gene: TRBJ2-7; abundance: .; v_gene: TRBV19; CDR3nt: TGTGCCGGGCAGCGGGAGACCCTCGACTCCTACGAGCAGTACTTC; CDR3aa: CAGQRETLDSYEQYF
d_gene: TRBD2; j_gene: TRBJ2-3; abundance: .; v_gene: TRBV6-4; CDR3nt: TGTGCCAGCAGCGCTAGCGGGAGTAGCACAGATACGCAGTATTTT; CDR3aa: CASSASGSSTDTQYF
d_gene: TRBD1; j_gene: TRBJ2-1; abundance: once; v_gene: TRBV15; CDR3nt: TGTGCCACCAGCAGGTCCGGGACAGGTGTCTACAATGAGCAGTTCTTC; CDR3aa: CATSRSGTGVYNEQFF
d_gene: .; j_gene: TRBJ2-3; abundance: few; v_gene: TRBV10-1; CDR3nt: TGCGCCAGCAGTGACCCCATCCAAGATACGCAGTATTTT; CDR3aa: CASSDPIQDTQYF
d_gene: .; j_gene: TRBJ2-5; abundance: .; v_gene: TRBV12-5; CDR3nt: TGTGCTAGTGGTTTGGTTATGGAGACCCAGTACTTC; CDR3aa: CASGLVMETQYF
d_gene: TRBD2; j_gene: TRBJ2-7; abundance: .; v_gene: TRBV5-4; CDR3nt: TGTGCCAGCAGCCGAGGACTAGCGGACCCCTACGAGCAGTACTTC; CDR3aa: CASSRGLADPYEQYF
d_gene: .; j_gene: TRBJ2-4; abundance: .; v_gene: TRBV2; CDR3nt: TGTGCCAGCAGTACAGGGAATGGGAACATTCAGTACTTC; CDR3aa: CASSTGNGNIQYF
d_gene: .; j_gene: TRBJ1-1; abundance: .; v_gene: TRBV29-1; CDR3nt: TGCAGCATCCGGGACATAAAGAACACTGAAGCTTTCTTT; CDR3aa: CSIRDIKNTEAFF
d_gene: TRBD1; j_gene: TRBJ2-7; abundance: .; v_gene: TRBV27; CDR3nt: TGTGCCAGCAGCCGACAGGGTCCCTTGGAGCAGTACTTC; CDR3aa: CASSRQGPLEQYF
d_gene: TRBD1; j_gene: TRBJ1-2; abundance: .; v_gene: TRBV4-1; CDR3nt: TGCGCCAGCAGCCAAGTCGGACAGGGAACTGGCTACACCTTC; CDR3aa: CASSQVGQGTGYTF
d_gene: TRBD1; j_gene: TRBJ2-6; abundance: once; v_gene: TRBV5-1; CDR3nt: TGCGCCAGCAGCTTGGCGATGACGGGACAGGGGGCTGGGGCCAACGTCCTGACTTTC; CDR3aa: CASSLAMTGQGAGANVLTF
d_gene: TRBD1; j_gene: TRBJ2-7; abundance: few; v_gene: TRBV10-3; CDR3nt: TGTGCCACCCGGGACAGGGCTTCCTACGAGCAGTACTTC; CDR3aa: CATRDRASYEQYF
d_gene: TRBD1; j_gene: TRBJ1-1; abundance: once; v_gene: TRBV18; CDR3nt: TGTGCCAGCTCACGAGGGACAGGGGGTATAGACACTGAAGCTTTCTTT; CDR3aa: CASSRGTGGIDTEAFF
d_gene: .; j_gene: TRBJ2-1; abundance: once; v_gene: TRBV27; CDR3nt: TGTGCCAGCAGTCCGAAGTCGGTAGCGGAGACGGTATGGTCCTACAATGAGCAGTTCTTC; CDR3aa: CASSPKSVAETVWSYNEQFF
d_gene: .; j_gene: TRBJ2-7; abundance: .; v_gene: TRBV21-1; CDR3nt: TGTGCCAGCAGCAAGTTTATCCTCGGGACAAGAAACTCCTACGAGCAGTACTTC; CDR3aa: CASSKFILGTRNSYEQYF
d_gene: TRBD2; j_gene: TRBJ2-5; abundance: .; v_gene: TRBV7-9; CDR3nt: TGTGCCAGCAGTACTAGGACTAGTTTTATCGAGACCCAGTACTTC; CDR3aa: CASSTRTSFIETQYF
d_gene: .; j_gene: TRBJ2-6; abundance: once; v_gene: TRBV15; CDR3nt: TGTGCCACCAGCAGAGACCTTATAGGAGGGGGCACTGGGGCCAACGTCCTGACTTTC; CDR3aa: CATSRDLIGGGTGANVLTF
d_gene: TRBD2; j_gene: TRBJ2-7; abundance: .; v_gene: TRBV27; CDR3nt: TGTGCCAGCAGTGGCAACATCGGGACTATTTATTTCTACGAGCAGTACTTC; CDR3aa: CASSGNIGTIYFYEQYF
d_gene: TRBD2; j_gene: TRBJ2-3; abundance: .; v_gene: TRBV4-1; CDR3nt: TGCGCCAGCAGCGCTCTGGGACTAGCTTATACGCAGTATTTT; CDR3aa: CASSALGLAYTQYF
d_gene: .; j_gene: TRBJ1-5; abundance: .; v_gene: TRBV9; CDR3nt: TGTGCCAGCAGCGTGGGACAAGGCAATCAGCCCCAGCATTTT; CDR3aa: CASSVGQGNQPQHF
d_gene: TRBD1; j_gene: TRBJ1-1; abundance: few; v_gene: TRBV2; CDR3nt: TGTGCCAGCAGGCGTACGGGACAGGGGAATACTGAAGCTTTCTTT; CDR3aa: CASRRTGQGNTEAFF
d_gene: TRBD1; j_gene: TRBJ2-5; abundance: .; v_gene: TRBV2; CDR3nt: TGTGCCAGCAGTGGGACAGGGAGCGAGACCCAGTACTTC; CDR3aa: CASSGTGSETQYF
d_gene: TRBD1; j_gene: TRBJ2-2; abundance: once; v_gene: TRBV2; CDR3nt: TGTGCCAGCAGGGACAGGGAAAACGGGGAGCTGTTTTTT; CDR3aa: CASRDRENGELFF
d_gene: .; j_gene: TRBJ1-1; abundance: .; v_gene: TRBV28; CDR3nt: TGTGCCAGCAGTCCCCGGGGGGGGGAGGTCACTGAAGCTTTCTTT; CDR3aa: CASSPRGGEVTEAFF
d_gene: .; j_gene: TRBJ1-1; abundance: .; v_gene: TRBV2; CDR3nt: TGTGCCAGCCAAGGACAGCTCATAACTGAAGCTTTCTTT; CDR3aa: CASQGQLITEAFF
d_gene: .; j_gene: TRBJ1-1; abundance: .; v_gene: TRBV4-2; CDR3nt: TGTGCCAGCAGCCCCATGGGCGGACAGCTGAACACTGAAGCTTTCTTT; CDR3aa: CASSPMGGQLNTEAFF
d_gene: TRBD1; j_gene: TRBJ2-2; abundance: .; v_gene: TRBV4-1; CDR3nt: TGCGCCAGCAGTACCCCGGGACAGGGGGCGAGGGGGGAGCTGTTTTTT; CDR3aa: CASSTPGQGARGELFF
d_gene: .; j_gene: TRBJ2-3; abundance: .; v_gene: TRBV7-9; CDR3nt: TGTGCCAGCAGCTACCTGGCGGGATCAAGCACAGATACGCAGTATTTT; CDR3aa: CASSYLAGSSTDTQYF
d_gene: .; j_gene: TRBJ2-3; abundance: .; v_gene: TRBV9; CDR3nt: TGTGCCAGCAGCCTGCAGGGGAATAGTGAGGATACGCAGTATTTT; CDR3aa: CASSLQGNSEDTQYF
d_gene: .; j_gene: TRBJ1-4; abundance: few; v_gene: TRBV4-1; CDR3nt: TGCGCCAGCAGCCAAGATCCATACAGGGCTGGTAATGAAAAACTGTTTTTT; CDR3aa: CASSQDPYRAGNEKLFF